Below, 14 T cell receptor beta chains from the same sample are listed, as sequenced in a study of T cell responses to AZD1222 COVID-19 vaccine (dated by TCRdb to the early 2020s). Read against the paper, the sample's time point label means: baseline before first vaccination. The library was built by means of the immunoSEQ multiplex PCR assay. TCRdb carries this immuneACCESS record with in-frame sequences only. Its versions omit some clonotypes, under half of them owing to an unresolved V gene in the studies checked, with the rest unexplained. For this sample there are roughly 93,000 clones; approximately 90% appear just once. Of the sample, roughly 1.7% falls within the top ten clones. Sequenced here: peripheral blood, sampled on day 0 of AZD1222 vaccination. These receptor sequences come from an adult in good health.

The rearrangement joins TRBV19 to TRBJ1-5, with D perhaps matching TRBD1 (5 bases). This CDR3 region has 15 residues. Germline-derived CDR1 and CDR2 are LNHDA and SQIVND (reference sequence). V gave up 5 bases and J gave up 3 bases, with 14 bases separating them. As DNA, the CDR3 is TGTGCCAGTAGTGTCGGTATGGGGGTCAATCAGCCCCAGCATTTT. Protein sequence: CASSVGMGVNQPQHF.

Only one count was recorded for this clone. CDR3 coding DNA: TGTGCCTGGGCGCGGGAAGCTAATGAAAAACTGTTTTTT. Its translation: CAWAREANEKLFF. This chain uses TRBV30 with TRBJ1-4; D unresolved. V lost 5 bases, J lost 3 bases, and 10 bases lay in between. This CDR3 has 13 residues. Germline assignment: CDR1 GTSNPN and CDR2 SVGIG (reference sequence). Full variable domain (remainder filled in from reference TRBV30 and TRBJ1-4): SQTIHQWPATLVQPVGSPLSLECTVEGTSNPNLYWYRQAAGRGLQLLFYSVGIGQISSEVPQNLSASRPQDRQFILSSKKLLLSDSGFYLCAWAREANEKLFFGSGTQLSVL.

This chain joins TRBV19 and TRBJ1-6; a weak D match, TRBD1 (6 bases). Per germline, CDR1 LNHDA and CDR2 SQIVND (reference sequence). Trimming stripped 7 bases from V and 8 bases from J, with 15 bases between. The CDR3 has 14 amino acids. CDR3 in amino acids: CASKGRGRDSPLHF. CDR3 sequence (DNA): TGTGCCAGTAAGGGGCGGGGGCGAGATTCACCCCTCCACTTT.

This chain connects TRBV3-1 (or the pseudogene TRBV3-2) to TRBJ2-5, with TRBD2 matching 11 bases. Germline V gene sequence: CDR1 LGHDT, CDR2 YNNKEL (reference sequence). Losses at the gene ends were 5 bases for V and 5 bases for J; bases not matched to a gene: 10. The CDR3 length is 16 residues. CDR3 coding DNA: TGTGCCAGCAGCTTGGCTAGCGGGGGGACTCGGGAGACCCAGTACTTC. It codes for CASSLASGGTRETQYF.

The chain joins TRBV5-1 to TRBJ1-2; the D gene is possibly TRBD1 (5 bases). The germline CDR1 and CDR2 sequences are SGHRS and YFSETQ. The V gene lost 0 bases and the J gene lost 1 base, with 7 bases spanning the gap. The CDR3 loop spans 14 amino acids. Here the CDR3 reads CASSLGQLNYGYTF. As DNA, the CDR3 is TGCGCCAGCAGCTTGGGACAGCTTAACTATGGCTACACCTTC.

The V and J genes are TRBV3-1 (or the pseudogene TRBV3-2) and TRBJ2-7; D gene unclear. Germline values: CDR1 LGHDT, CDR2 YNNKEL (reference sequence). The ends were cut back, 6 bases at V and 3 bases at J, with 9 bases in the middle. This CDR3 is built from 12 residues. CDR3 nucleotides: TGTGCCAGCAGGTCGGACGGCTACGAGCAGTACTTC. Protein: CASRSDGYEQYF.

This clone was seen a few times. The chain employs TRBV6-1 and TRBJ2-2; possibly TRBD1 for D (5 bases). V was trimmed by 2 bases and J by 1 base, leaving 8 bases between them. This CDR3 has 15 amino acids. Germline V gene sequence: CDR1 MNHNS, CDR2 SASEGT. The CDR3 protein is CASSENRLNTGELFF. CDR3 DNA sequence: TGTGCCAGCAGTGAAAACAGGCTGAACACCGGGGAGCTGTTTTTT.

The V call is TRBV9, the J call TRBJ1-3; D ambiguous. CDR3 length equals 15 residues. CDR1 is SGDLS, CDR2 YYNGEE, per germline. V dropped 0 bases and J dropped 0 bases, with 7 bases sitting between them. CDR3: CASSVGGISGNTIYF. Here the CDR3 DNA reads TGTGCCAGCAGCGTAGGAGGGATCTCTGGAAACACCATATATTTT.

V gene TRBV28 combines with J gene TRBJ1-5; 7 nucleotides agree with TRBD1. The CDR3 is made up of 13 amino acids. The V gene end was trimmed by 7 bases and the J gene end by 3 bases; junction bases not matched to a gene: 3. Germline assignment: CDR1 MDHEN and CDR2 SYDVKM. The CDR3 loop reads CASIGQVNQPQHF. The CDR3 DNA is TGTGCCAGCATCGGACAGGTCAATCAGCCCCAGCATTTT.

There are a few counts of this clone. This chain joins TRBV19 and TRBJ1-2; D not certain. There are 16 residues in the CDR3. The V end was cut by 5 bases, the J end by 5 bases, with 21 bases between. The germline V gene encodes CDR1 LNHDA and CDR2 SQIVND (reference sequence). This CDR3 is CASSFVEGFRGYGYTF. The CDR3 DNA sequence: TGTGCCAGTAGTTTCGTCGAGGGCTTTCGAGGATATGGCTACACCTTC.

This chain links TRBV12-3 or TRBV12-4 with TRBJ1-3; no clear D gene. This CDR3 comprises 11 residues. Trimming shortened V by 4 bases and J by 2 bases, and 0 bases separated the two germline ends. DNA of the CDR3: TGTGCCAGCAGTTCTGGAAACACCATATATTTT. Protein: CASSSGNTIYF.

This clone was picked up one time. The rearrangement links TRBV7-9 to TRBJ1-2; the D is unclear. CDR3 length equals 15 residues. Germline-derived CDR1 and CDR2 are SEHNR and FQNEAQ (reference sequence). V was pared by 0 bases and J by 0 bases, with 8 bases between. In nucleotides, the CDR3 is TGTGCCAGCAGCTTAGCGGGCCGAACTAACTATGGCTACACCTTC. As protein: CASSLAGRTNYGYTF.

The CDR3 DNA reads as TGTGCCAGCAGCTTGGTTGCCACTGAAGCTTTCTTT. This translates into CASSLVATEAFF. This chain joins TRBV5-6 and TRBJ1-1; unclear D gene. The germline V and J ends were trimmed by 0 bases and 4 bases, with 4 bases remaining between them. The germline V gene encodes CDR1 SGHDT and CDR2 YYEEEE. The CDR3 sequence is 12 residues long.

The chain combines TRBV5-5 with TRBJ1-6; D gene unclear. The length of the CDR3 is 15 residues. V lost 4 bases, J lost 10 bases, and 18 bases lay in between. Germline V lookup: CDR1 SGHKS, CDR2 YYEKEE (reference sequence). The CDR3: CASSPRVGLGSPLHF. In nucleotides, the CDR3 is TGTGCCAGCAGCCCACGCGTAGGTCTAGGGTCACCCCTCCACTTT.